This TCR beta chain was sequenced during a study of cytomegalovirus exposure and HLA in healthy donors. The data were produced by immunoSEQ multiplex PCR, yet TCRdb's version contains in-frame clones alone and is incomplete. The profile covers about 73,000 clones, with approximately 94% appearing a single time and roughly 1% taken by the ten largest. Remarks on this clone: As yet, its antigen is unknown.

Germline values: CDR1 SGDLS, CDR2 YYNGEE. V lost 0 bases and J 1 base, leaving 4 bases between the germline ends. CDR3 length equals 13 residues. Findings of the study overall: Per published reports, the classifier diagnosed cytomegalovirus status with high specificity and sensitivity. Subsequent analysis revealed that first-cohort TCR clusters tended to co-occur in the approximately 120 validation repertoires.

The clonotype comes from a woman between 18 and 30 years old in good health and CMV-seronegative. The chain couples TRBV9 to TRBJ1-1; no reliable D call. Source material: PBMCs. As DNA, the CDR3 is TGTGCCAGCAGCGTAGCAGGGAACACTGAAGCTTTCTTT. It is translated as CASSVAGNTEAFF.